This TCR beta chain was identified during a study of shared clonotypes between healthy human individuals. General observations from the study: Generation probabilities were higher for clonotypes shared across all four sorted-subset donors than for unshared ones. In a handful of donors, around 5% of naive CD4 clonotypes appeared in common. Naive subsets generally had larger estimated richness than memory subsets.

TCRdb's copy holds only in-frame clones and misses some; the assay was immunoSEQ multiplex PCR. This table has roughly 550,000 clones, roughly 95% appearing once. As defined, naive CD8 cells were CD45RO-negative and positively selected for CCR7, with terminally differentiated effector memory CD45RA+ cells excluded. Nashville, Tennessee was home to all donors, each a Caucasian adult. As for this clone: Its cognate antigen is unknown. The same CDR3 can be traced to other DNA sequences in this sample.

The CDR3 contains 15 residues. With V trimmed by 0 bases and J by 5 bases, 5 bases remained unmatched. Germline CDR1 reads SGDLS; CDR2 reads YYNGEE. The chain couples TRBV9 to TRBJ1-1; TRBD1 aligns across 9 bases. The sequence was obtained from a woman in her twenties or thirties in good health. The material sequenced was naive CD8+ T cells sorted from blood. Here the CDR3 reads CASSVVGTGNTEAFF. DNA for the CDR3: TGTGCCAGCAGCGTAGTGGGGACAGGGAATACTGAAGCTTTCTTT.